The 30 T cell receptor beta chains listed next were all sequenced from one sample in a study of cytotoxic CD8 clonotypes in ibrutinib-treated CLL. This table comes from immunoSEQ multiplex PCR, and its TCRdb copy is limited to in-frame clones, with some not included. Of approximately 57,000 clones listed, around 60% are singletons. Source: PBMCs, taken after 24 months of ibrutinib treatment. The receptors come from a human donor with chronic lymphocytic leukemia.

In this sample, this clone turned up a few times. The chain combines TRBV4-2 with TRBJ1-4; D not certain. The V end lost 0 bases, the J end lost 6 bases, and 8 bases lay between the germline ends. The CDR3 is made up of 14 amino acids. In germline, CDR1 is LGHNA, CDR2 YNFKEQ. The CDR3 region has the DNA TGTGCCAGCAGCCAAGATGGGGATTATGAAAAACTGTTTTTT. It is translated as CASSQDGDYEKLFF.

This clone was counted between two and nine times. The rearrangement links TRBV10-3 to TRBJ1-5; D is unclear. The germline V gene has CDR1 ENHRY and CDR2 SYGVKD. The germline V and J ends were trimmed by 3 bases and 0 bases, with 15 bases remaining between them. CDR3 length: 17 residues. The CDR3 loop is CAISDAGLGDSNQPQHF. CDR3 DNA: TGTGCCATCAGTGACGCCGGGCTTGGAGATAGCAATCAGCCCCAGCATTTT.

The rearrangement joins TRBV13 to TRBJ1-1; perhaps TRBD1 as D (5 bases). Trimming left V 6 bases short and J 0 bases short, with 8 bases between. The CDR3 loop spans 13 amino acids. The germline CDR1 and CDR2 sequences are PRHDT and FYEKMQ (reference sequence). The CDR3 coding sequence is TGTGCCAGCAGTCCGGGGCTGAACACTGAAGCTTTCTTT. This sequence encodes CASSPGLNTEAFF.

V usage is TRBV18 and J usage is TRBJ1-4, with D unclear. V lost 1 base and J 7 bases, leaving 7 bases between the germline ends. The CDR3 length is 13 residues. Germline V CDR1 and CDR2: KGHSH, LQKENI. CDR3 in DNA: TGTGCCAGCTCACCACAGGCCTCTGAAAAACTGTTTTTT. Translation gives CASSPQASEKLFF.

The J gene is TRBJ2-7, the V gene TRBV14; no firm D call. Trimming stripped 4 bases from V and 2 bases from J, with 9 bases between. Germline V gene lookup returns CDR1 SGHDN and CDR2 FVKESK. This CDR3 has 13 amino acids. The CDR3 spells CASSLGLPYEQYV. The DNA for the CDR3 is TGTGCCAGCAGCCTGGGTCTCCCCTACGAGCAGTACGTC.

For the CDR3, the DNA is TGTGCCACCAGCAGTCTGCTAGCGGGAGGTCGGAATGAGCAGTTCTTC. Protein sequence: CATSSLLAGGRNEQFF. The J gene is TRBJ2-1, the V gene TRBV15; TRBD2 matches 11 bases. The length of the CDR3 is 16 residues. V lost 3 bases, J lost 7 bases, and 8 bases stayed unmatched. Germline CDR1 is LNHNV and CDR2 is YYDKDF (reference sequence).

The chain combines TRBV27 with TRBJ1-5, with 9 bases identical to TRBD1. Trimming at V came to 2 bases and at J to 6 bases, leaving 5 bases not matched to a gene. The CDR3 sequence is 15 residues long. Germline assignment: CDR1 MNHEY and CDR2 SMNVEV (reference sequence). The CDR3 region has the DNA TGTGCCAGCAGTTTAGGGACAGGGTGGGGTCAGCCCCAGCATTTT. Translation: CASSLGTGWGQPQHF.

This clone was picked up a small number of times. This chain links TRBV5-1 with TRBJ1-6, with a tentative D call TRBD1 (5 bases). The CDR3 is 15 residues long. V lost 4 bases to trimming and J lost 6 bases, with 14 bases between them. CDR1 SGHRS and CDR2 YFSETQ come from the germline V gene. This chain's CDR3 is CASSSVSGTNSPLHF. DNA for the CDR3: TGCGCCAGCAGCAGTGTGTCAGGGACTAATTCACCCCTCCACTTT.

The chain recombines TRBV7-9 with TRBJ2-1; TRBD2 might be the D (6 bases). V was trimmed by 5 bases and J by 0 bases, leaving 8 bases between them. This CDR3 region has 14 residues. Looked up from germline, CDR1 is SEHNR and CDR2 is FQNEAQ (reference sequence). CDR3 region: CASSPGSSYNEQFF. In nucleotides, the CDR3 is TGTGCCAGCAGCCCCGGGAGCTCCTACAATGAGCAGTTCTTC.

This clone came up a few times. V and J are TRBV5-6 and TRBJ2-7; 10 nucleotides line up with TRBD1. Germline CDR1 reads SGHDT; CDR2 reads YYEEEE. This CDR3 comprises 16 residues. V dropped 2 bases and J dropped 2; count of bases not matched to a gene: 7. CDR3 DNA: TGTGCCAGCAGCTTCTGGGACAGGGGACCCGCCTACGAGCAGTACTTC. Amino acid sequence: CASSFWDRGPAYEQYF.

The J gene is TRBJ2-4, the V gene TRBV10-3; 10 bases align to TRBD2. The germline gives CDR1 ENHRY, CDR2 SYGVKD. Trimming removed 4 bases from V and 1 base from J; junction bases left unmatched: 7. This CDR3 is built from 17 residues. The CDR3 is CAISAGLAGEAKNIQYF. In nucleotides, the CDR3 is TGTGCCATCAGTGCGGGGCTAGCGGGAGAGGCCAAAAACATTCAGTACTTC.

The chain employs TRBV18 and TRBJ1-1, with a tentative D call TRBD1 (5 bases). Per the germline V gene, CDR1 is KGHSH and CDR2 is LQKENI. This CDR3 contains 14 residues. V was clipped by 6 bases and J by 3 bases, with 14 bases between them. This CDR3 is CASSREGWHTEAFF. In DNA, the CDR3 is TGTGCCAGCTCCAGAGAGGGGTGGCACACTGAAGCTTTCTTT.

The chain employs TRBV2 and TRBJ2-4; D is unclear. Germline lookup yields CDR1 SNHLY and CDR2 FYNNEI. The CDR3 spans 15 residues. The germline V and J ends were trimmed by 6 bases and 0 bases, with 12 bases remaining between them. The chain's CDR3 is CASSPQLLAKNIQYF. CDR3 DNA sequence: TGTGCCAGCAGCCCACAGCTTCTAGCCAAAAACATTCAGTACTTC. The entire variable domain, with the rest obtained from reference TRBV2 and TRBJ2-4, is as follows: EPEVTQTPSHQVTQMGQEVILRCVPISNHLYFYWYRQILGQKVEFLVSFYNNEISEKSEIFDDQFSVERPDGSNFTLKIRSTKLEDSAMYFCASSPQLLAKNIQYFGAGTRLSVL.

The V gene is TRBV2, the J gene TRBJ1-4; no reliable D call. Germline CDR1 and CDR2: SNHLY and FYNNEI. Trimming pared 1 base from V and 7 bases from J, leaving 7 bases between. CDR3 size: 13 residues. Written as DNA, the CDR3 is TGTGCCAGCAGTGAAGGACCGTCTGAAAAACTGTTTTTT. It is translated as CASSEGPSEKLFF.

This rearrangement joins TRBV6-1 to TRBJ2-5; weak D call: TRBD2 (5 bases). This CDR3 spans 14 amino acids. The V end was cut by 8 bases, the J end by 4 bases, with 17 bases between. Germline V CDR1 and CDR2: MNHNS, SASEGT. In DNA form, the CDR3 reads TGTGCCAGCTCTCCCCTCGGGGTCGGAGAGACCCAGTACTTC. Translated, it gives CASSPLGVGETQYF.

J is TRBJ2-2 and V is TRBV5-6, with 9 bases identical to TRBD1. The CDR3 runs 13 residues. The junction had 6 bases not matched to a gene; V was cut back by 5 bases and J by 10 bases. Per germline, CDR1 SGHDT and CDR2 YYEEEE. The CDR3 is CASSGQGTLELFF. The CDR3 coding sequence is TGTGCCAGCAGTGGACAGGGGACCTTGGAGCTGTTTTTT. Drawing the rest from reference TRBV5-6 and TRBJ2-2, the complete variable domain is DAGVTQSPTHLIKTRGQQVTLRCSPKSGHDTVSWYQQALGQGPQFIFQYYEEEERQRGNFPDRFSGHQFPNYSSELNVNALLLGDSALYLCASSGQGTLELFFGEGSRLTVL.

The chain carries TRBV2 and TRBJ2-5, with unresolved D. The CDR3 totals 14 residues. Germline V gene sequence: CDR1 SNHLY, CDR2 FYNNEI. The ends were cut back, 1 base at V and 2 bases at J, with 8 bases in the middle. For the CDR3, the DNA is TGTGCCAGCAGTGAAGTATGGATTCAAGAGACCCAGTACTTC. As protein: CASSEVWIQETQYF.

The CDR3 is CASSFGGGGYEQYF. Written as DNA, the CDR3 is TGTGCCAGCAGTTTCGGCGGGGGCGGTTACGAGCAGTACTTC. V gene TRBV14 combines with J gene TRBJ2-7; the D gene is possibly TRBD2 (7 bases). V was shortened by 6 bases and J by 4 bases, with 16 bases between the two germline ends. In germline, CDR1 is SGHDN, CDR2 FVKESK. This CDR3 region has 14 residues.

This clone was seen only a few times. The chain is built from TRBV19 and TRBJ2-3; D assignment may be TRBD1 or TRBD2 (5 bases each). The V gene's germline CDR1 is LNHDA and CDR2 SQIVND (reference sequence). The CDR3 runs 14 residues. V dropped 0 bases and J dropped 2 bases, with 6 bases sitting between them. The CDR3 DNA reads as TGTGCCAGTAGTATAGAGGGGGTCACAGATACGCAGTATTTT. This translates into CASSIEGVTDTQYF.

The chain has TRBV5-1 and TRBJ2-7; possibly TRBD2 for D (6 bases). The V gene lost 2 bases and the J gene lost 2 bases, with 14 bases spanning the gap. This CDR3 spans 15 amino acids. The V gene's germline CDR1 is SGHRS and CDR2 YFSETQ. The CDR3 nucleotides are TGCGCCAGCAGCTTCCAGGAGCGGGCCGCCTACGAGCAGTACTTC. Translating it yields CASSFQERAAYEQYF.

The genes are TRBV28 and TRBJ2-5; 9 bases align to TRBD2. This CDR3 spans 16 amino acids. J lost 7 bases, V lost 4 bases, and 13 bases had no gene match. Germline V lookup: CDR1 MDHEN, CDR2 SYDVKM. CDR3 coding DNA: TGTGCCAGCAGTTCATCAGCGGGGGGCCGAGGGGGGACCCAGTACTTC. Its translation: CASSSSAGGRGGTQYF.

This chain connects TRBV10-3 to TRBJ1-2; D is possibly TRBD1 (5 bases). The V and J ends lost 5 bases and 4 bases respectively, with 17 bases between them. Germline V gene sequence: CDR1 ENHRY, CDR2 SYGVKD. The CDR3 has 15 residues. As DNA, the CDR3 is TGTGCCATCAGTCAAACCCCCGGGGGGAGCTATGGCTACACCTTC. As protein: CAISQTPGGSYGYTF.

The table lists this clone with many counts. Relative to the germline gene, one junction end is altered; a read error may explain this. The chain employs TRBV5-6 and TRBJ2-1; 7 nucleotides align to TRBD1. Per germline, CDR1 SGHDT and CDR2 YYEEEE. CDR3 length: 14 residues. The CDR3 nucleotides are TGTGCCAGCAGCTTCAAACCCGGTGAGACAGGGTTTGTCTTC. It specifies CASSFKPGETGFVF.

The rearrangement uses TRBV2 and TRBJ2-3; 7 nucleotides align to TRBD2. The germline V gene encodes CDR1 SNHLY and CDR2 FYNNEI. V lost 4 bases and J lost 10; bases outside the gene matches: 8. This CDR3 contains 13 residues. CDR3 residues: CASSAGGDGSQYF. Written as DNA, the CDR3 is TGTGCCAGCAGTGCTGGGGGGGACGGATCGCAGTATTTT.

The chain has TRBV10-3 and TRBJ2-2; TRBD2 might be the D (5 bases). Germline CDR1 and CDR2: ENHRY and SYGVKD. This CDR3 spans 15 amino acids. V shed 0 bases and J shed 5 bases, with 10 bases lying between them. CDR3 DNA sequence: TGTGCCATCAGTGAGTCGAGGACTCTTACCGGGGAGCTGTTTTTT. Translated, it gives CAISESRTLTGELFF.

J is TRBJ1-4 and V is TRBV9, with 10 bases aligning to TRBD1. CDR1 is SGDLS and CDR2 is YYNGEE in the germline V gene. This CDR3 has 18 residues. The V segment lost 4 bases and the J segment 4 bases; nucleotides outside the gene matches: 13. The CDR3 loop reads CASSPRPGTGESNEKLFF. CDR3 in DNA: TGTGCCAGCAGCCCGCGCCCCGGGACAGGGGAAAGTAATGAAAAACTGTTTTTT.

The V gene is TRBV9, the J gene TRBJ2-1; 11 nucleotides line up with TRBD2. In germline, CDR1 is SGDLS, CDR2 YYNGEE. Germline trimming cut 2 bases from V and 13 bases from J; bases unmatched to any gene: 11. The CDR3 is 15 residues long. CDR3 nucleotide sequence: TGTGCCAGCAGCGTTACTAGCGGGGGCTACCAATACCAGTTCTTC. Translating gives CASSVTSGGYQYQFF.

The chain recombines TRBV18 with TRBJ1-1, with D possibly being TRBD1 (6 bases). This CDR3 spans 11 amino acids. The germline V gene encodes CDR1 KGHSH and CDR2 LQKENI. The V end lost 2 bases, the J end lost 8 bases, and 6 bases lay between the germline ends. CDR3 in amino acids: CASSPGQEAFF. Here the CDR3 DNA reads TGTGCCAGCTCACCAGGACAGGAAGCTTTCTTT.

This clone appeared once. The chain uses TRBV12-2 and TRBJ1-2. TRBV12-2 is an annotated pseudogene. This CDR3 comprises 15 residues. The CDR3 reads CASRLGESGGYGYTF. The CDR3 bases are TGTGCAAGTCGCTTAGGGGAATCCGGGGGCTATGGCTACACCTTC.

This clone was picked up a small number of times. The chain joins TRBV2 to TRBJ1-5; TRBD1 is a possible D gene (5 bases). CDR3 length equals 15 residues. V lost 6 bases and J lost 5, with 17 bases in between. Per germline, CDR1 SNHLY and CDR2 FYNNEI. CDR3 amino acids: CASRGFQGGHQPQHF. In nucleotides, the CDR3 is TGTGCCAGCAGGGGGTTCCAGGGAGGCCATCAGCCCCAGCATTTT.